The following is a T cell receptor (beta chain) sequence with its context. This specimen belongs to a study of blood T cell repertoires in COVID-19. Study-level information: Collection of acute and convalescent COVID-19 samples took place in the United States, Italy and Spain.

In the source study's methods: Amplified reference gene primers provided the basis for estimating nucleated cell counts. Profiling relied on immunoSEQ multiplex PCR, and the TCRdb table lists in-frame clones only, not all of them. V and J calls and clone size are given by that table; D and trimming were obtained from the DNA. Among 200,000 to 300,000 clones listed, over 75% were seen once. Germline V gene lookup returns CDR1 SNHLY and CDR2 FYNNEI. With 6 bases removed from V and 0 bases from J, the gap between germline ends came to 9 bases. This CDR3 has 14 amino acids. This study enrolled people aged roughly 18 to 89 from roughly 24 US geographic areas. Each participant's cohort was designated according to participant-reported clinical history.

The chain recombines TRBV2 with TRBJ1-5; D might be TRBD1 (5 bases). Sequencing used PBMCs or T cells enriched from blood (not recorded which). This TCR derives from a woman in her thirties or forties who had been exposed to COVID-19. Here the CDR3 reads CASRQDISNQPQHF. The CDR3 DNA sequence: TGTGCCAGCAGGCAGGACATTAGCAATCAGCCCCAGCATTTT. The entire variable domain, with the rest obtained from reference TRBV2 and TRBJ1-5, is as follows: EPEVTQTPSHQVTQMGQEVILRCVPISNHLYFYWYRQILGQKVEFLVSFYNNEISEKSEIFDDQFSVERPDGSNFTLKIRSTKLEDSAMYFCASRQDISNQPQHFGDGTRLSIL.